This T cell receptor beta chain was captured by sequencing in a study of blood T cells in healthy people across ages. For the study at large: Capturing about one barcoded beta molecule per two T cells was achieved by template switching.

The germline CDR1 and CDR2 sequences are DFQATT and SNEGSKA (reference sequence). The CDR3 consists of 13 residues. Combining a sample-barcoded 5' primer with a J-beta primer mix, a second PCR ran for roughly 6 to 11 cycles. Every cDNA molecule bore a tag from a template-switch adaptor containing 12 random nucleotides. TCRdb called the 5' RACE reads again in MiXCR, with one record for every CDR3 protein. Of around 520,000 distinct CDR3 sequences listed, roughly a quarter are singletons. These same data were also listed under a study on T cells of mothers and their children. From that study: The people who donated were a few healthy Caucasian mothers and their six children. cDNA was synthesized from all extracted RNA at around 1.6 ug per reaction.

Source material: blood. The source is a boy between 2 and 10 years old in good health. V and J are TRBV20-1 and TRBJ2-7; D call uncertain. CDR3 bases: TGCAGCACCCCGGGTACAGCTTCCTACGAGCAGTACTTC. Amino acids: CSTPGTASYEQYF.